A selection of T cell receptor beta chains follows, all from one sample in a study of cytomegalovirus exposure and HLA in healthy donors. Profiled with immunoSEQ multiplex PCR; TCRdb holds only in-frame clones, not every one. The sample has 80,000 to 100,000 clones; approximately 80% are singletons. Sequenced sample: PBMCs. All receptors derive from a female donor in good health and CMV-seropositive. Each CDR3 is given with its conserved first and last residue. The order of the fields is clone size, D gene, V gene, J gene, CDR3 DNA, CDR3 protein. D genes are given only for firm matches. Size values are once, few and many counts, or a class for expanded clones, and some rows have none.

clone size: few
D gene: TRBD2
V gene: TRBV4-1
J gene: TRBJ2-1
CDR3 DNA: TGCGCCAGCAGCCAAGAGCCAGCGGGAGGAGGCGAGCAGTTCTTC
CDR3 protein: CASSQEPAGGGEQFF

clone size: -
D gene: -
V gene: TRBV29-1
J gene: TRBJ2-5
CDR3 DNA: TGCAGCGTTGAGTTTTTTCGGTCGGTAGAGACCCAGTACTTC
CDR3 protein: CSVEFFRSVETQYF

clone size: -
D gene: -
V gene: TRBV2
J gene: TRBJ1-2
CDR3 DNA: TGTGCCAGCAGCCCCCACGAGGGAAATGGCTACACCTTC
CDR3 protein: CASSPHEGNGYTF

clone size: -
D gene: -
V gene: TRBV7-8
J gene: TRBJ2-1
CDR3 DNA: TGTGCCAGCAGCTTAGAACTTTACAATGAGCAGTTCTTC
CDR3 protein: CASSLELYNEQFF

clone size: once
D gene: -
V gene: TRBV7-9
J gene: TRBJ2-7
CDR3 DNA: TGTGCCAGCAGCTTAGTTGGTAGACAGGCGTCTTCTACTTCCTACGAGCAGTACTTC
CDR3 protein: CASSLVGRQASSTSYEQYF

clone size: -
D gene: -
V gene: TRBV28
J gene: TRBJ2-7
CDR3 DNA: TGTGCCAGCAGTTTACCGACTTCCTACGAGCAGTACTTC
CDR3 protein: CASSLPTSYEQYF

clone size: -
D gene: -
V gene: TRBV4-1
J gene: TRBJ2-1
CDR3 DNA: TGCGCCAGCAGCCAGGAGAACAGGGACAATGAGCAGTTCTTC
CDR3 protein: CASSQENRDNEQFF

clone size: -
D gene: -
V gene: TRBV4-1
J gene: TRBJ1-4
CDR3 DNA: TGCGCCAGCAGCCAAGCCCAGGGAGGGCGGGAAAAACTGTTTTTT
CDR3 protein: CASSQAQGGREKLFF

clone size: once
D gene: TRBD1
V gene: TRBV7-9
J gene: TRBJ1-2
CDR3 DNA: TGTGCCAGCAGCTCAACAGGGGTTGGGAACTATGGCTACACCTTC
CDR3 protein: CASSSTGVGNYGYTF

clone size: -
D gene: -
V gene: TRBV5-3
J gene: TRBJ1-5
CDR3 DNA: TGTGCCAGAAATGTCAGGGGTTTCCATCGTAATCAGCCCCAGCATTTT
CDR3 protein: CARNVRGFHRNQPQHF

clone size: -
D gene: -
V gene: TRBV7-9
J gene: TRBJ2-7
CDR3 DNA: TGTGCCAGCAGCTTAGCAATCACAGGCGAGCAGTACTTC
CDR3 protein: CASSLAITGEQYF

clone size: -
D gene: -
V gene: TRBV9
J gene: TRBJ2-3
CDR3 DNA: TGTGCCAGCAGCGTCGGCGGAACTGGGGGGGATACGCAGTATTTT
CDR3 protein: CASSVGGTGGDTQYF

clone size: -
D gene: TRBD2
V gene: TRBV5-1
J gene: TRBJ2-7
CDR3 DNA: TGCGCCAGCAGCTCCCGGGACGCGGGAGGATACTACGAGCAGTACTTC
CDR3 protein: CASSSRDAGGYYEQYF

clone size: -
D gene: TRBD1
V gene: TRBV29-1
J gene: TRBJ1-2
CDR3 DNA: TGCAGCGTTGGTAGAGTTGGACAGGGACAGGGGGGCTACACCTTC
CDR3 protein: CSVGRVGQGQGGYTF

clone size: -
D gene: TRBD1
V gene: TRBV5-1
J gene: TRBJ1-4
CDR3 DNA: TGCGCCAGCAGCTTGGGAGGGACAGGGACTGAAAAACTGTTTTTT
CDR3 protein: CASSLGGTGTEKLFF

clone size: -
D gene: -
V gene: TRBV15
J gene: TRBJ1-5
CDR3 DNA: TGTGCCACCAGCAGCAGACATACAGGGAACAATCAGCCCCAGCATTTT
CDR3 protein: CATSSRHTGNNQPQHF

clone size: -
D gene: -
V gene: TRBV7-9
J gene: TRBJ2-5
CDR3 DNA: TGTGCCAGCAGCCCCCAAGGGGCTCTGTGGACCCAGTACTTC
CDR3 protein: CASSPQGALWTQYF

clone size: few
D gene: TRBD1
V gene: TRBV5-1
J gene: TRBJ1-2
CDR3 DNA: TGCGCCAGCAGCCTGGACAGGGACTATGGCTACACCTTC
CDR3 protein: CASSLDRDYGYTF

clone size: few
D gene: TRBD1
V gene: TRBV2
J gene: TRBJ2-1
CDR3 DNA: TGTGCCAGCGGAGCGGGGACAGGGGTGTACAATGAGCAGTTCTTC
CDR3 protein: CASGAGTGVYNEQFF

clone size: few
D gene: -
V gene: TRBV4-1
J gene: TRBJ1-1
CDR3 DNA: TGCGCCAGCAGCCAAGAGGGCGGGGGGGGCGCTGAAGCTTTCTTT
CDR3 protein: CASSQEGGGGAEAFF

clone size: -
D gene: TRBD1
V gene: TRBV11-2
J gene: TRBJ2-7
CDR3 DNA: TGTGCCAGCAGCTTAGTTTGGGACAGGGGTTCCTACGAGCAGTACTTC
CDR3 protein: CASSLVWDRGSYEQYF

clone size: -
D gene: TRBD2
V gene: TRBV7-9
J gene: TRBJ2-5
CDR3 DNA: TGTGCCAGCAGCTCGGCGGAACTAGCGGGAGTGCTAGAGACCCAGTACTTC
CDR3 protein: CASSSAELAGVLETQYF

clone size: -
D gene: TRBD1
V gene: TRBV28
J gene: TRBJ2-2
CDR3 DNA: TGTGCCAGCAGCCCTCAGGGGGCTGGCACCGGGGAGCTGTTTTTT
CDR3 protein: CASSPQGAGTGELFF

clone size: -
D gene: TRBD1
V gene: TRBV2
J gene: TRBJ2-7
CDR3 DNA: TGTGCCAGCAGGGGGCCGGGACAGGGTACCTACGAGCAGTACTTC
CDR3 protein: CASRGPGQGTYEQYF

clone size: once
D gene: -
V gene: TRBV28
J gene: TRBJ1-5
CDR3 DNA: TGTGCCAGCAGTTTGGGGGGAGTGGGGCAGCCCCAGCATTTT
CDR3 protein: CASSLGGVGQPQHF

clone size: -
D gene: -
V gene: TRBV20-1
J gene: TRBJ2-3
CDR3 DNA: TGCAGTGCTAGTACTGGAGATACGCAGTATTTT
CDR3 protein: CSASTGDTQYF

clone size: -
D gene: TRBD2
V gene: TRBV9
J gene: TRBJ2-2
CDR3 DNA: TGTGCCAGCAGCGCATTAGCAGAGCGGGGGGGCGTCACCGGGGAGCTGTTTTTT
CDR3 protein: CASSALAERGGVTGELFF

clone size: -
D gene: -
V gene: TRBV6-5
J gene: TRBJ2-5
CDR3 DNA: TGTGCCAGCGGACGAACAGGGTACCAAGAGACCCAGTACTTC
CDR3 protein: CASGRTGYQETQYF

clone size: -
D gene: TRBD1
V gene: TRBV2
J gene: TRBJ1-1
CDR3 DNA: TGTGCCAGCAGTGGACAGGGTGACGCTGAAGCTTTCTTT
CDR3 protein: CASSGQGDAEAFF

clone size: -
D gene: TRBD1
V gene: TRBV7-6
J gene: TRBJ1-1
CDR3 DNA: TGTGCCAGCAGCTTTTCCCTTGGACAGGGCGACACTGAAGCTTTCTTT
CDR3 protein: CASSFSLGQGDTEAFF

clone size: -
D gene: -
V gene: TRBV6-4
J gene: TRBJ1-5
CDR3 DNA: TGTGCCAGCAGTGACTCGGGGCGGGGGAATAATCAGCCCCAGCATTTT
CDR3 protein: CASSDSGRGNNQPQHF